This T cell receptor beta chain was profiled in a study of cytomegalovirus exposure and HLA in healthy donors. 13 Jbeta primers and 60 Vbeta primers were used for the PCR. Original analysis: A later analysis counted some 87 million unique TCR beta chains, 10 million to 12 million shared. Clones were sequenced by immunoSEQ multiplex PCR, and TCRdb holds only the in-frame ones, with some missing. V and J calls and clone size are copied from that table; D and trimming were computed from the DNA. The table shows 90,000 or so clones, with just under 70% occurring only once. In its sample, this clone was seen a few times. Between the trimmed V and J ends, which lost 4 bases and 8 bases, there was a span of 15 bases. CDR3 size: 13 residues. Germline V gives CDR1 SGHDT, CDR2 YYEEEE.

The receptor was derived from a man in his forties or fifties in good health and CMV-seronegative. The chain employs TRBV5-6 and TRBJ1-1; D is unresolved. Sample: PBMCs. This chain's CDR3 is CASSGVPGSEAFF. The CDR3 bases are TGTGCCAGCAGCGGAGTCCCTGGGTCCGAAGCTTTCTTT.